Below, 31 T cell receptor beta chains from the same sample are listed, as sequenced in a study of OX40 agonist ivuxolimab in advanced cancers. The protocol used for the library was the immunoSEQ multiplex PCR assay. Here the immuneACCESS table is served through TCRdb, limited to in-frame sequences with V and J called. Missing clones are a known gap in these copies; in checked studies unresolved V genes cover under half, and the rest lacks a known reason. The sample yields about 38,000 clones; about 80% were counted once. The ten largest account for approximately 13% of the sample. Sequenced here: CD4+ or CD8+ T cells sorted from blood, sampled in a trial of the OX40 agonist ivuxolimab. The origin of the receptors is an adult with an advanced solid tumor such as melanoma, head and neck, liver or kidney cancer.

This sequence joins TRBV6-5 and TRBJ1-5; tentative D call: TRBD1 (6 bases). CDR1 and CDR2 (germline): MNHEY, SVGAGI. The V gene lost 5 bases and the J gene lost 6 bases, with 17 bases spanning the gap. The CDR3 runs to 15 residues. Here the CDR3 reads CASSRGGDWGQPQHF. Here the CDR3 DNA reads TGTGCCAGCAGTCGAGGGGGGGATTGGGGTCAGCCCCAGCATTTT.

V is TRBV6-5 and J is TRBJ1-2; maybe TRBD1 (5 bases). CDR1 is MNHEY and CDR2 is SVGAGI in the germline V gene. The CDR3 is 14 residues long. V was pared by 0 bases and J by 3 bases, with 8 bases between. DNA for the CDR3: TGTGCCAGCAGTTACTCCTGGGGGGACTATGGCTACACCTTC. It specifies CASSYSWGDYGYTF.

This clone was seen more than once but under ten times. This chain joins TRBV27 and TRBJ2-2; D possibly corresponds to TRBD2 (5 bases). This CDR3 is 14 amino acids long. The ends were cut back, 8 bases at V and 3 bases at J, with 13 bases in the middle. The germline gives CDR1 MNHEY, CDR2 SMNVEV (reference sequence). CDR3 loop: CASGPGSDTGELFF. The CDR3, as DNA: TGTGCCAGCGGTCCGGGGTCGGACACCGGGGAGCTGTTTTTT.

The V call is TRBV7-3, the J call TRBJ2-1, with 8 positions matching TRBD2. The CDR3 totals 17 residues. The germline V gene encodes CDR1 SGHTA and CDR2 FQGTGA. Trimming removed 5 bases from V and 7 bases from J; junction bases left unmatched: 16. The CDR3 is CASSPNPPGLGVNEQFF. As DNA, the CDR3 is TGTGCCAGCAGCCCAAACCCGCCGGGACTAGGGGTAAATGAGCAGTTCTTC.

The gene calls are TRBV6-5 and TRBJ1-2, with D perhaps matching TRBD1 (5 bases). The CDR3 runs to 14 residues. V dropped 0 bases and J dropped 3 bases, with 8 bases sitting between them. Looked up from germline, CDR1 is MNHEY and CDR2 is SVGAGI. For the CDR3, the DNA is TGTGCCAGCAGTTACTCGGACACATACTATGGCTACACCTTC. Its translation: CASSYSDTYYGYTF.

The gene calls are TRBV18 and TRBJ2-2; perhaps TRBD2 as D (5 bases). The CDR3 spans 14 residues. V lost 4 bases and J lost 1, with 7 bases in between. Germline lookup yields CDR1 KGHSH and CDR2 LQKENI. CDR3 nucleotide sequence: TGTGCCAGCTCACTACGGGAGAACACCGGGGAGCTGTTTTTT. Protein sequence: CASSLRENTGELFF.

This clone was seen only a few times. In DNA, the CDR3 is TGTGCCAGCAAACCTTGGGCTAGCAGCACAGATACGCAGTATTTT. This gives the protein CASKPWASSTDTQYF. The V call is TRBV5-4, the J call TRBJ2-3; TRBD2 is a possible D gene (5 bases). CDR1 SGHNT and CDR2 YYREEE come from the germline V gene (reference sequence). V was shortened by 6 bases and J by 0 bases, with 14 bases between the two germline ends. The CDR3 consists of 15 residues.

This rearrangement joins TRBV30 to TRBJ2-7, with 12 bases lining up with TRBD2. The CDR3 runs to 14 residues. J lost 7 bases, V lost 0 bases, and 4 bases had no gene match. CDR1 and CDR2 (germline): GTSNPN, SVGIG (reference sequence). The CDR3 here is CAWSVTSGSGEQYF. For the CDR3, the DNA is TGTGCCTGGAGTGTGACTAGCGGGAGCGGTGAGCAGTACTTC.

The chain employs TRBV6-6 and TRBJ2-6, with a weak D call TRBD2 (6 bases). Germline V gene data show CDR1 as MNHNY and CDR2 as SVGAGI (reference sequence). The CDR3 is 15 residues long. V lost 2 bases, J lost 4 bases, and 9 bases lay in between. CDR3 loop: CASSYGGYGANVLTF. For the CDR3, the DNA is TGTGCCAGCAGTTACGGAGGGTACGGGGCCAACGTCCTGACTTTC.

V is TRBV2 and J is TRBJ2-5; TRBD2 agrees at 8 bases. The CDR3 has 14 amino acids. Germline V gene lookup returns CDR1 SNHLY and CDR2 FYNNEI. The J segment lost 5 bases and the V segment lost 7 bases, leaving 9 bases of the junction unmatched. The CDR3 bases are TGTGCCAGCACCGCGGGGGGCGTGGGGGAGACCCAGTACTTC. It translates to CASTAGGVGETQYF.

This rearrangement joins TRBV13 to TRBJ1-1; D is unresolved. With 5 bases removed from V and 0 bases from J, the gap between germline ends came to 10 bases. CDR1 is PRHDT and CDR2 is FYEKMQ in the germline V gene (reference sequence). The CDR3 sequence is 14 residues long. The CDR3 sequence is CASSEKGMNTEAFF. CDR3 DNA: TGTGCCAGCAGCGAGAAAGGGATGAACACTGAAGCTTTCTTT.

The CDR3 DNA reads TGTGCCAGCAGGCCACAGGGGGCGGCCGGGGAGCTGTTTTTT. Its protein product is CASRPQGAAGELFF. This chain connects TRBV6-5 to TRBJ2-2; 9 bases are shared with TRBD1. Germline loops: CDR1 MNHEY, CDR2 SVGAGI. V shed 6 bases, J shed 6 bases, and the junction held 5 bases outside the gene matches. This CDR3 contains 14 residues.

The gene calls are TRBV6-6 and TRBJ2-3; D possibly corresponds to TRBD2 (5 bases). V was trimmed by 4 bases and J by 3 bases, leaving 11 bases between them. Per the germline V gene, CDR1 is MNHNY and CDR2 is SVGAGI (reference sequence). This CDR3 has 14 amino acids. In DNA, the CDR3 is TGTGCCAGCAGTTTAGGACGGGAAACAGATACGCAGTATTTT. It translates to CASSLGRETDTQYF.

V and J are TRBV4-1 and TRBJ1-2; tentatively, D is TRBD1 (5 bases). V was shortened by 2 bases and J by 1 base, with 14 bases between the two germline ends. The germline gives CDR1 MGHRA, CDR2 YSYEKL. CDR3 length: 16 amino acids. The CDR3 nucleotides are TGCGCCAGCAGCCAAAAAGGGGACGGTCGTAACTATGGCTACACCTTC. Protein sequence: CASSQKGDGRNYGYTF.

Concerning this clone itself: The junction departs from the called germline gene at one end, perhaps through a read error. This specimen includes other DNA sequences encoding the same CDR3. The V gene is TRBV30, the J gene TRBJ2-5, with 9 bases matching TRBD2. Germline-derived CDR1 and CDR2 are GTSNPN and SVGIG (reference sequence). The CDR3 runs to 14 residues. The CDR3 DNA reads TGTGCCTGGAGGCTAGCGGGAAGCCAAGAAACCCAGTACTTC. Translating it yields CAWRLAGSQETQYF.

The chain carries TRBV28 and TRBJ1-5, with D uncertain. Trimming cost V 7 bases and J 5 bases, with 9 bases left between them. The CDR3 sequence is 12 residues long. Germline V CDR1 and CDR2: MDHEN, SYDVKM. The CDR3 here is CASTGKDQPQHF. The DNA of the CDR3 is TGTGCCAGCACGGGGAAGGATCAGCCCCAGCATTTT.

This chain joins TRBV5-1 and TRBJ2-7; the D call may be TRBD1 or TRBD2 (6 bases each). The germline V and J ends were trimmed by 4 bases and 2 bases, with 10 bases remaining between them. Germline lookup yields CDR1 SGHRS and CDR2 YFSETQ. CDR3 length: 13 residues. As DNA, the CDR3 is TGCGCCAGCAGCGTAGGGGGGACCTACGAGCAGTACTTC. It encodes CASSVGGTYEQYF.

Judged by abundance, this clone is medium-sized. The V and J genes are TRBV19 and TRBJ1-1, with D perhaps TRBD1 (5 bases). The CDR3 consists of 13 residues. Between the trimmed V and J ends, which lost 3 bases and 5 bases, there was a span of 10 bases. Germline CDR1 and CDR2: LNHDA and SQIVND (reference sequence). CDR3 sequence reads: CASSMARGTEAFF. For the CDR3, the DNA is TGTGCCAGTAGTATGGCTCGGGGGACTGAAGCTTTCTTT.

The chain carries TRBV7-2 and TRBJ2-5, with no clear D. The V gene's germline CDR1 is SGHTA and CDR2 FQGNSA. This CDR3 is built from 14 residues. V was pared by 4 bases and J by 5 bases, with 14 bases between. CDR3 DNA sequence: TGTGCCAGCAGCTCACATTTCGCTTCCGAGACCCAGTACTTC. Its protein product is CASSSHFASETQYF.

The chain employs TRBV4-1 and TRBJ2-3; 8 nucleotides line up with TRBD2. This CDR3 is built from 17 residues. Trimming removed 0 bases from V and 4 bases from J; junction bases left unmatched: 9. The V gene's germline CDR1 is MGHRA and CDR2 YSYEKL. The CDR3 loop is CASSQDRGTRVPDTQYF. The CDR3 DNA reads TGCGCCAGCAGCCAAGATAGGGGGACTAGAGTGCCAGATACGCAGTATTTT.

V is TRBV30 and J is TRBJ1-2; D might be TRBD1 (5 bases). CDR1 and CDR2 (germline): GTSNPN, SVGIG (reference sequence). V was clipped by 3 bases and J by 1 base, with 9 bases between them. The CDR3 has 13 amino acids. The CDR3 region has the DNA TGTGCCTGGAGGGACACCTATAACTATGGCTACACCTTC. Protein: CAWRDTYNYGYTF.

The V call is TRBV19, the J call TRBJ1-2, with 8 bases that match TRBD1. CDR3 length: 14 residues. Germline V gives CDR1 LNHDA, CDR2 SQIVND (reference sequence). Trimming at V came to 5 bases and at J to 4 bases, leaving 6 bases not matched to a gene. As DNA, the CDR3 is TGTGCCAGTAGTCCAGGACAGGGCCTCTATGGCTACACCTTC. Translated, it gives CASSPGQGLYGYTF. Full variable domain (remainder filled in from reference TRBV19 and TRBJ1-2): DGGITQSPKYLFRKEGQNVTLSCEQNLNHDAMYWYRQDPGQGLRLIYYSQIVNDFQKGDIAEGYSVSREKKESFPLTVTSAQKNPTAFYLCASSPGQGLYGYTFGSGTRLTVV.

With respect to this clone: The same CDR3 arises from other DNA sequences in this sample as well. The chain recombines TRBV29-1 with TRBJ1-1; D unresolved. Germline V CDR1 and CDR2: SQVTM, ANQGSEA. V was clipped by 8 bases and J by 0 bases, with 10 bases between them. This CDR3 region has 12 residues. In nucleotides, the CDR3 is TGCAGCTATACCCCCCTGAACACTGAAGCTTTCTTT. It translates to CSYTPLNTEAFF.

V gene TRBV6-1 combines with J gene TRBJ2-7, with 12 bases aligning to TRBD2. The germline CDR1 and CDR2 sequences are MNHNS and SASEGT. V lost 4 bases to trimming and J lost 3 bases; unmatched junction nucleotides: 16. The CDR3 covers 19 residues. The CDR3 DNA is TGTGCCAGCAGTGGCCCCAGGGGGACTAGCGGGTTGGCACTCTACGAGCAGTACTTC. This gives the protein CASSGPRGTSGLALYEQYF.

This chain joins TRBV19 and TRBJ2-2; D not certain. The CDR3 contains 13 residues. Per germline, CDR1 LNHDA and CDR2 SQIVND (reference sequence). Trimming removed 5 bases at V and 7 bases at J, with 11 bases between. The CDR3 loop is CASSRDALGELFF. CDR3 sequence (DNA): TGTGCCAGTAGTCGAGACGCCCTCGGGGAGCTGTTTTTT.

Comment on this clone: The junction differs from germline at one of its ends, possibly a read error. The CDR3 loop is CASSLDRTTYVQYF. In DNA, the CDR3 is TGCGCCAGCAGCTTGGACAGAACCACCTACGTGCAGTACTTC. V and J are TRBV5-1 and TRBJ2-7, with unresolved D. The CDR3 runs 14 residues. Germline V gives CDR1 SGHRS, CDR2 YFSETQ.

This clone was observed a few times. The V and J genes are TRBV25-1 and TRBJ2-3, with TRBD2 matching over 10 bases. This CDR3 contains 14 residues. Looked up from germline, CDR1 is MGHDK and CDR2 is SYGVNS. Trimming cost V 6 bases and J 6 bases; bases outside gene matches: 6. The CDR3 DNA follows: TGTGCCAGCAGGAACCCGGGACTAGCGGATACGCAGTATTTT. This sequence encodes CASRNPGLADTQYF.

The genes are TRBV11-2 and TRBJ2-1; D remains unclear. The CDR3 has 13 amino acids. CDR1 SGHAT and CDR2 FQNNGV come from the germline V gene. V gave up 4 bases and J gave up 2 bases, with 6 bases separating them. For the CDR3, the DNA is TGTGCCAGCAGCTCAGGACCCTACAATGAGCAGTTCTTC. Its protein is CASSSGPYNEQFF.

The J gene is TRBJ2-2, the V gene TRBV19, with 14 bases fitting TRBD2. The CDR3 runs 18 residues. Germline V CDR1 and CDR2: LNHDA, SQIVND (reference sequence). The V and J ends lost 7 bases and 0 bases, in that order; junction bases with no gene match: 7. CDR3: CASIPTGLAGANTGELFF. The CDR3 DNA is TGTGCCAGTATCCCTACGGGACTAGCGGGGGCGAACACCGGGGAGCTGTTTTTT.

V is TRBV4-1 and J is TRBJ1-1; a possible D gene is TRBD1 (5 bases). This CDR3 is 15 amino acids long. Trimming cost V 3 bases and J 1 base, with 12 bases left between them. The V gene's germline CDR1 is MGHRA and CDR2 YSYEKL. The CDR3 region is CASSHPGGKNTEAFF. The CDR3, as DNA: TGCGCCAGCAGCCATCCCGGGGGGAAGAACACTGAAGCTTTCTTT.

A single count supports this clone. The rearrangement links TRBV6-1 to TRBJ2-7, with 7 bases matching TRBD2. Germline V gene sequence: CDR1 MNHNS, CDR2 SASEGT. The J segment lost 3 bases and the V segment lost 0 bases, leaving 8 bases of the junction unmatched. The CDR3 loop spans 16 amino acids. CDR3 bases: TGTGCCAGCAGTGAAGCGCTCGGGGACTATCTCTACGAGCAGTACTTC. This translates into CASSEALGDYLYEQYF.